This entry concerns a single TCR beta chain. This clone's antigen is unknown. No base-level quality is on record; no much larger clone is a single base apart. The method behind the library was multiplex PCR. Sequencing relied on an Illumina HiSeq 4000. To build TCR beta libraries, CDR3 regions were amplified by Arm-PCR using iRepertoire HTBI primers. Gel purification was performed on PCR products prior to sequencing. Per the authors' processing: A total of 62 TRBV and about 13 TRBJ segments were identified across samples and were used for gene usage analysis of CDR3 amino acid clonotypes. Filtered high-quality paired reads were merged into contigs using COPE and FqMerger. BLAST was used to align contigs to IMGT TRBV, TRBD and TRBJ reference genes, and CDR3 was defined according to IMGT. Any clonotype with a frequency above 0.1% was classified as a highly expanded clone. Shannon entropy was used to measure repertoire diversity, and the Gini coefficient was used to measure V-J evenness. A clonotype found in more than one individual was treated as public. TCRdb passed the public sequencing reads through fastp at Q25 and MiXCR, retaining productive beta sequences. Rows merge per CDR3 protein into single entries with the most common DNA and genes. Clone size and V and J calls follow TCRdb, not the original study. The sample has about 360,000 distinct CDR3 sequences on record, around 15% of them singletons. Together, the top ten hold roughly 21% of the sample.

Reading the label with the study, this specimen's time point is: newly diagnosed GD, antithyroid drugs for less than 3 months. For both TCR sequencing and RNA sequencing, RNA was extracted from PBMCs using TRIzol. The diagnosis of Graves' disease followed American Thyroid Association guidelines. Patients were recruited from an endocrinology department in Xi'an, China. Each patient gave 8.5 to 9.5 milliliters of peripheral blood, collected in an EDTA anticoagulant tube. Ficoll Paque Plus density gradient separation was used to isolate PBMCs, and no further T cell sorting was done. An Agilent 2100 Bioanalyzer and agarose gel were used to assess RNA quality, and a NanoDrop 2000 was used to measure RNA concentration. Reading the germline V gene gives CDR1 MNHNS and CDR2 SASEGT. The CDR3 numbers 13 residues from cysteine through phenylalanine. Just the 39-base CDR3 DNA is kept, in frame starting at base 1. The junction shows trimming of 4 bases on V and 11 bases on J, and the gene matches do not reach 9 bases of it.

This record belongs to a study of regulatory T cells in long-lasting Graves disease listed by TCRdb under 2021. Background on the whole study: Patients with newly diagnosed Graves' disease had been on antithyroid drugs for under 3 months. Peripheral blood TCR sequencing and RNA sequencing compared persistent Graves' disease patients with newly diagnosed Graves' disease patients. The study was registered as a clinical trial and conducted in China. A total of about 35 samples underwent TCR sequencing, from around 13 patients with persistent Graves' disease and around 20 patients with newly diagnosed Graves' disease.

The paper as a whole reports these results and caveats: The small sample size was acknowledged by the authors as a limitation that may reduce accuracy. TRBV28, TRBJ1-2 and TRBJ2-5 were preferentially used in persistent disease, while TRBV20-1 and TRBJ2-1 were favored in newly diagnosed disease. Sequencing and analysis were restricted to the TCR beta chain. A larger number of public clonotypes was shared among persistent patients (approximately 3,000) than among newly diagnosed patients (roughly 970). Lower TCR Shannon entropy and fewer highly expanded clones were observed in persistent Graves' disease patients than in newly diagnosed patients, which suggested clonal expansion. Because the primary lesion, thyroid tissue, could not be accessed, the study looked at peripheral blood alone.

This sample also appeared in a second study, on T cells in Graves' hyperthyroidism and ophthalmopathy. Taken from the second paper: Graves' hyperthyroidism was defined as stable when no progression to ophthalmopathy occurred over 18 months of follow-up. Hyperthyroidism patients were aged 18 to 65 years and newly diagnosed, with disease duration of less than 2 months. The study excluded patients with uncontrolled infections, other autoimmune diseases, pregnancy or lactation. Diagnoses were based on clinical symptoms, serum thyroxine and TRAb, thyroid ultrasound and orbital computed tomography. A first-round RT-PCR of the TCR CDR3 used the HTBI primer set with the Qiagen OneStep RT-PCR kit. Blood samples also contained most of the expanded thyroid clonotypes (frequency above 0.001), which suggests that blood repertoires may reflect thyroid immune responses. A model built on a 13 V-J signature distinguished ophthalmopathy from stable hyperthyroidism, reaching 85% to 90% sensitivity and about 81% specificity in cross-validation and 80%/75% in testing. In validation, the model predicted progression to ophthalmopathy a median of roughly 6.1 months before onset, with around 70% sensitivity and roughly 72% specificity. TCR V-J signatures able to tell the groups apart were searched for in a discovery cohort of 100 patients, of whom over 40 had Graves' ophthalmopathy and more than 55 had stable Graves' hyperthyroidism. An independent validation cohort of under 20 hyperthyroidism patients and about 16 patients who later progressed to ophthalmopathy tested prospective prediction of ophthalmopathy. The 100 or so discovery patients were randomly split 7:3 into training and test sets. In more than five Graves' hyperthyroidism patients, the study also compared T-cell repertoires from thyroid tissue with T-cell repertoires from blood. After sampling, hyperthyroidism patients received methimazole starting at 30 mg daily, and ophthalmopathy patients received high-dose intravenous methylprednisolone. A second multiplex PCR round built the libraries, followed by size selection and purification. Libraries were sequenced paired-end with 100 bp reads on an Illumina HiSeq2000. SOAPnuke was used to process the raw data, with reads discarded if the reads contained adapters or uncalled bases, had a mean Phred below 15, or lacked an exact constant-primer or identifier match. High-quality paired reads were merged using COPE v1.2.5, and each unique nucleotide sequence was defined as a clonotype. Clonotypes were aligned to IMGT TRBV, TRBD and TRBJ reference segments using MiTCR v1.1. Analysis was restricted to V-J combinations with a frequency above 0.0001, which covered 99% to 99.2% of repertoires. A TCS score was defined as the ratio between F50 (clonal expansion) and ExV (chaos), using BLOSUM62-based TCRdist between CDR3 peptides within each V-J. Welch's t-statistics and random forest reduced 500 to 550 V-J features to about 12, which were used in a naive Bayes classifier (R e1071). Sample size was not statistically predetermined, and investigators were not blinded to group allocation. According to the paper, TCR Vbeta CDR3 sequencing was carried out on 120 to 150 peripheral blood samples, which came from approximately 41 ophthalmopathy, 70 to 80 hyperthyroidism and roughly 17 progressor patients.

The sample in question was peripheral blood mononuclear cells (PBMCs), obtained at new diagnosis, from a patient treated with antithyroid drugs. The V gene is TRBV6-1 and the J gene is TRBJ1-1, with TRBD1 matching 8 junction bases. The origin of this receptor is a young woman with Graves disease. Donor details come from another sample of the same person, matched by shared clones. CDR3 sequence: CASSGVDRGGAFF. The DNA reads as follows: TGTGCCAGCAGTGGCGTAGACAGGGGTGGCGCTTTCTTT.